This record concerns one T cell receptor (beta chain) sequence. Its antigen is as yet unknown. These gene names are mouse names. The read finishes 1 residue shy of the CDR3 end, and the germline J gene is used to complete it. Trimming cost V 2 bases and J 0 bases, with 9 bases left between them. Germline V gene data show CDR1 as KGHPV and CDR2 as FQNQEV (reference sequence). The CDR3 covers 15 residues. Some clones are missing from TCRdb's copy, which holds only in-frame ones; the method was immunoSEQ multiplex PCR. Among roughly 6,600 clones listed, less than 50% were seen once. The entry originates in a study of tissue T cells after allogeneic stem cell transplantation. Study-level results: Motif-based clustering found tissue-specific repertoire signatures shared across patients, though few clones were shared.

As for time point: mouse harvest day 7 after allogeneic transplant. Each mouse received 10^7 T-cell-depleted marrow cells plus 10^6 splenic CD5+ T cells by tail vein. This mouse GVHD model was MHC-mismatched B6 to BALB/c, profiled day 7 or 14. The V gene is TRBV26, the J gene TRBJ2-5; unclear D gene. This clonotype originated in a female BALB/c mouse given C57BL/6 T cells with graft-versus-host disease after an allogeneic hematopoietic cell transplant. The sequencing sample was made of lymph node tissue. The CDR3 bases that were read are TGTGCCAGCAGTCTGGAGGGATTTAACCAAGACACCCAGTAC. It specifies CASSLEGFNQDTQY. The CDR3 in its entirety is CASSLEGFNQDTQYF.